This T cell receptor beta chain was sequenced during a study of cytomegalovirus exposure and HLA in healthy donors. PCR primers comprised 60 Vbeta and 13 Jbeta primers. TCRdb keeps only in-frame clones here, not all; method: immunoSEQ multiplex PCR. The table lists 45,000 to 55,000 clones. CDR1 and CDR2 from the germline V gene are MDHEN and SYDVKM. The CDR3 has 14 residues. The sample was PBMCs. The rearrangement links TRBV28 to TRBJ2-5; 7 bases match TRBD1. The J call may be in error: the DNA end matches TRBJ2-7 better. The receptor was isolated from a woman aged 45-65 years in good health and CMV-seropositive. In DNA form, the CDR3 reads TGTGCCAGCAGATCATACCGGGACAGCTACGAGCAGTACTTC. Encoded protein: CASRSYRDSYEQYF.